The clone carrying this T cell receptor beta chain showed up just a few times. What it binds is unknown. TCRdb reprocessed the 5' RACE reads via MiXCR and lists one record per CDR3 protein. The sample records under 300,000 distinct CDR3 sequences, roughly an eighth being singletons. The data belong to a study of identical twins. Study-wide points: The authors noted that invariant MAIT and iNKT cells could partly confound zero-insertion analyses. The more abundant beta clonotypes in cord blood had fewer insertions, and memory repertoires did not show this. Conclusions relied on cross-sectional statistical analysis, not following the same donors.

The CDR3 totals 18 residues. The V segment lost 6 bases and the J segment 3 bases; nucleotides outside the gene matches: 17. From germline, CDR1 is DFQATT and CDR2 SNEGSKA (reference sequence). These same records also appear under a second study, on yellow fever vaccine responses in identical twins. That source reports: After vaccination, twins' T cell response reportedly seemed partly convergent, partly personalized.

The sequenced sample consisted of memory (CD45RO+) T cells sorted from blood. This clonotype was obtained from a woman under 30 in good health. The chain uses TRBV20-1 and TRBJ2-7; 13 positions agree with TRBD2. The CDR3 reads CSAITSGTSGVRRYEQYF. The CDR3, as DNA: TGCAGTGCGATCACCTCCGGGACTAGCGGGGTCCGCCGCTACGAGCAGTACTTC.